The sequence of this T cell receptor beta chain was determined in a study of blood T cell repertoires in COVID-19 (dated by TCRdb to 2019 to 2021). Notes on the research overall: Collaborator samples came from the United States, Italy and Spain and covered acute and convalescent phases of COVID-19. The prospective study material was composed of cDNA or gDNA derived from T cells, B-cell-depleted T cells, or PBMCs. A de-identified subject ID, COVID-19 status, age in years and sex were almost always included in the sample metadata. The samples were drawn from two sources: the first 160 participants of the ongoing ImmuneRACE study, and 1,000 to 1,500 subjects contributed by 6 global collaborators. Where available, HLA class I and class II types were taken from metadata supplied by the sample provider and were not determined by assay-based typing. Deeply sampled blood TCRbeta repertoires from subjects exposed to, actively infected with, or recovered from COVID-19 were included in the dataset. The repertoires were made available in a free public database intended to serve as a resource for research on the immune response to SARS-CoV-2. What the study reported, not specific to this receptor: The amount of clinical and demographic metadata varied by source and participant and was provided uncurated.

TCRbeta CDR3 regions were amplified from genomic DNA using the immunoSEQ Assay, a bias-controlled multiplex PCR. The paper's data handling went like this. The number of nucleated cells in each sample was estimated from the amplification of reference gene primers within the assay. Sequence reads were collapsed and filtered to measure the absolute abundance of every unique TCRbeta CDR3 rearrangement. For each sample, productive Simpson clonality was calculated by taking the square root of Simpson's diversity index across productive rearrangements. Sourced from immuneACCESS, this table was stored by TCRdb with only in-frame sequences that have V and J called. A share of the clones is absent; for the studies checked, an unresolved V gene accounts for under half, and the remainder has no known explanation. The V and J calls and the clone size are those of that table, but D and trimming were determined from the DNA. The sample data list approximately 260,000 clones, and 70% to 90% of these were observed just once. 5% to 8% of the sample is in the top ten clones.

The germline V gene supplies CDR1 SNHLY and CDR2 FYNNEI. Compared with germline, V lacks 3 bases and J lacks 2 bases; bases without a gene match: 8. Including cysteine and phenylalanine, the CDR3 has 19 amino acids. Only the CDR3 portion is preserved as DNA: 57 bases, with reading frame beginning at the first base. The table lists this clone with a few counts. Its binding antigen is unknown. No per-base quality is available; no much larger clone lies one base away. Participants in the prospective study were aged roughly 18 to 100 years, lived in about two dozen United States geographic areas, and enrolled through a virtual design. In the prospective study, participants were assigned to cohorts based on the clinical history participants reported in a screening survey and a study questionnaire. Exposed participants had been in contact with someone with a PCR-confirmed or clinician-diagnosed COVID-19 case within 2 weeks of study entry. Each participant in the prospective study had whole blood, serum and a nasopharyngeal or oropharyngeal swab collected by mobile phlebotomists. Participants in the prospective study had the option to provide additional blood draws and questionnaires over a roughly 2-month period. Blood samples from the prospective study were shipped frozen or at room temperature prior to DNA extraction.

The sequenced sample was PBMCs or T cells enriched from blood (not recorded which). The chain uses TRBV2 and TRBJ2-6, with 12 bases aligning to TRBD1. The source of this sequence is a woman between 50 and 59 years old who had been exposed to COVID-19. The CDR3 region: CASSDPRGTGGTGANVLTF. The DNA sequence follows: TGTGCCAGCAGTGACCCCAGGGGGACAGGGGGCACTGGGGCCAACGTCCTGACTTTC. The reference TRBV2 and TRBJ2-6 proteins fill in what lies around the CDR3, so the full variable domain reads EPEVTQTPSHQVTQMGQEVILRCVPISNHLYFYWYRQILGQKVEFLVSFYNNEISEKSEIFDDQFSVERPDGSNFTLKIRSTKLEDSAMYFCASSDPRGTGGTGANVLTFGAGSRLTVL.